This paragraph covers one TCR beta chain sequence. The clone's antigen remains unknown. Base qualities are not at hand, and no much larger clone is one base apart. Library construction relied on the immunoSEQ multiplex PCR assay. The multiplex PCR relied on a mix of 60 forward primers for TCR Vbeta segments and 13 reverse primers for TCR Jbeta segments. Amplification of the CDR3 region of rearranged TCR beta genes was performed with a multiplex PCR assay on genomic DNA. On the Illumina HiSeq System, the amplified TCR beta libraries were sequenced as 87-base-pair reads. The paper's processing steps were these. A later analysis counted 75 million to 100 million unique TCR beta chains across the 700 or so repertoires, and 10 million to 11 million of these chains were shared by at least two donors. To remove PCR and sequencing errors, raw reads were error-corrected and collapsed into unique sequences using a nearest-neighbor algorithm that merged closely related sequences. V, D and J gene segments were assigned by aligning CDR3 sequences to IMGT reference sequences. For a sequence to be retained, a match of at least six nucleotides to both a V gene segment and a J gene segment was required. Rearrangements were called productive when the CDR3 lacked stop codons and stayed in frame with V and J; all others were non-productive. Following IMGT convention, CDR3 was defined as the stretch from the second conserved V-encoded cysteine to the conserved J-encoded phenylalanine. The earlier analysis of about 560 of the donors excluded any sequence lacking an unambiguous match to a single V gene segment. An earlier analysis of just under 600 of the donors called V segments functional above 56.7% productive rearrangements and segregating when the between-donor standard deviation exceeded 5%. A statistical classification framework was built to diagnose cytomegalovirus status from the catalog of TCR beta chain sequences. In a later analysis, TCR nucleotide sequences were compared against IMGT/GENE-DB human TR gene sequences so that V and J genes could be assigned. The TCRdist pipeline was used in a later analysis to assign CDR3 sequences and most-parsimonious VDJ recombination scenarios. In a later analysis, each TCR beta chain was defined by its CDR3 amino acid sequence together with its V-gene family, and reads lacking a unique V-gene family were excluded. A later analysis removed 450 to 600 highly shared, low-generation-probability nucleotide sequences to deal with suspected cross-contamination and a sequencing artifact. In a later analysis, a clonal expansion index was calculated for each public chain from normalized within-repertoire ranks of inferred template counts. In a later analysis, generation probabilities were computed with a VDJ recombination model fitted to out-of-frame rearrangements, and the resulting probabilities were checked against IGoR. Hypergeometric tests were used in a later analysis to score TCR-TCR, TCR-HLA and TCR-CMV co-occurrence, with a repertoire-size bias correction applied to the TCR pairs. A later analysis estimated false discovery rates by permuting HLA or CMV assignments 20 times. In a later analysis, co-occurring TCRs were grouped using DBSCAN, and TCRdist sequence similarity was added for clustering within HLA-allele-positive subsets. Repertoires with fewer than 30,000 or more than 120,000 public chains, plus five repertoires with anomalous nucleotide sharing, were excluded from co-occurrence clustering. TCRdb re-hosts the immuneACCESS table, in-frame sequences only. Its copies lack some clones; in the studies checked, an unresolved V gene accounts for under half of them, and the cause for the rest is not known. V, J and clone size were drawn from that table, and D and trimming were deduced from the DNA. This sample has more than 95,000 clones in its table, and roughly 80% of those were observed once. The leading ten clones occupy 6.5% to 7% of the sample.

This entry is derived from a study of cytomegalovirus exposure and HLA in healthy donors (dated by TCRdb to 2016 to 2017). For context, the study as a whole: An earlier analysis of roughly 500 of the donors reported roughly 300 Gb of sequence data and 117 million unique TCR beta sequences obtained from about 180 million T cells. Of the roughly 400 genotyped donors, over 70% fell in the genetic ancestry cluster associated with self-reported Caucasian donors. To decide whether each TCR beta V gene segment behaved as functional or pseudogenic, an earlier analysis of some 600 of the donors relied on high-throughput TCR beta sequencing. The T cell repertoires of under 750 subjects were profiled by immunosequencing and related to cytomegalovirus serostatus. To predict cytomegalovirus infection status, the study combined high-throughput TCR immunosequencing, statistical association of individual TCRs with disease status, and machine learning. In a later analysis, previously published TCR beta repertoires from 550 to 700 donors were re-analyzed and high-resolution HLA genotyping was added so that TCR occurrence patterns could be studied. Five DR-DQ haplotypes were treated as single units for association and clustering because of strong linkage in the cohort. Class I and class II HLA loci were covered by the typing at four-digit resolution. Donor age, sex, ethnicity and CMV serostatus were compiled together with the repertoire data. The number of typed donors differed by locus: 629-630 for A, B, C, DRB1 and DQB1; roughly 510 for DQA1; over 600 for DPA1; and 400 to 480 for DPB1. On average, around 200,000 unique TCR beta nucleotide sequences were sequenced per donor among roughly 430 genotyped donors of the cohort, with approximately 18% of those sequences being non-productive. A later genetic analysis took genome-wide SNP genotypes for about 55% of the 666 donors and used that subset as a discovery cohort. Every repertoire in the discovery cohort had been generated on one and the same sequencing platform. An early release that covered about 600 HLA-typed donors contained about 300 gigabases of sequencing data and around 85 million unique TCR sequences. Along with the approximately 670-subject first cohort, a separate validation cohort of about 110 different subjects was used. The study aimed to test whether cataloging public T cell receptors could reveal signatures of past pathogen exposure. In the later analysis, no new phenotypic data were used to find candidate immune exposures; instead, reliance was placed on TCR beta sequences and their occurrence across donors.

The cohort was made up of about 670 healthy bone marrow donors. At the time of sampling, every cohort member was nominally healthy, though immune exposures that went unrecorded were likely present. The donor tested CMV seropositive and was one of the 289 seropositive cohort members. A peripheral blood sample was provided by each donor, and peripheral blood mononuclear cells were used for TCR beta sequencing. The Qiagen DNeasy Blood Extraction Kit was used to extract genomic DNA from the blood cell samples. The junction shows trimming of 0 bases on V and 4 bases on J, plus 16 bases between the germline ends. CDR1 is given as MGHRA and CDR2 as YSYEKL, both from the germline V gene. There are 16 amino acids in the CDR3, from cysteine to phenylalanine inclusive. Only the CDR3 DNA is retained, 48 bases long and in frame from the first base. The paper's findings and limits, for the study overall: The authors suggested that the approach could potentially be extended to other disease states and immunological phenotypes. A later analysis found that HLA-associated TCR beta chains were more clonally expanded and had lower generation probabilities than equally common non-associated chains. In a later genetic analysis, a missense DCLRE1C variant was associated with V-gene and J-gene trimming of TCR beta chains, and the association was replicated in an independent cohort. An earlier analysis of around 500 of the donors showed that most TCR beta V segments appeared in productive rearrangements either about 87% or about 30% of the time, which broadly matched IMGT annotations. This cohort had only TCR beta chains sequenced, and the lack of alpha or paired-chain data limited which features could be detected. A later analysis found that TCR association rates varied across HLA loci, with DRB1 alleles showing the most associated TCRs and HLA-C alleles the fewest. In vitro tests confirmed that a few of the cytomegalovirus-associated TCR beta chains recognize cytomegalovirus antigens. Most TCR sequences were seen in very few donors, while some public TCRs were found in many individuals. Because counts were too low, under 20 rarely observed V segments, including chromosome 9 orphons, were left out of the earlier analysis of approximately 580 of the donors. According to a later analysis, most CMV-associated TCR beta chains appeared to be HLA-restricted, and the HLA associations seemed to be driven largely by CMV exposure. The study listed approximately 160 TCR beta chains as associated with cytomegalovirus. A later genetic analysis reported fewer N-insertions in productive TCRs among donors in an Asian-associated ancestry cluster than the roughly 720-donor mean. Several of the top co-occurrence clusters appeared to be linked to parvovirus B19, influenza, CMV and Epstein-Barr virus, according to a later analysis. At a false discovery rate of 0.05, a later analysis linked under 20,000 TCR beta sequences to specific HLA alleles. Immune exposure information for the cohort was limited to CMV serostatus. Because the 87-base-pair reads could not distinguish some IMGT-functional V segments, including TRBV6-2 and TRBV6-3, those segments were excluded. A further reported finding was that TCR beta sequences accurately predicted the HLA-A and HLA-B alleles for most subjects in the first cohort. HLA typing was unavailable for some donors at each locus, so association tests used only the typed subset. The sequencing pipeline was judged likely to have produced a cluster of highly shared sequence variants as a technical artifact. In both the original and validation cohorts, the classifier was reported to diagnose cytomegalovirus status with high specificity and sensitivity. When HLA alleles, especially DR and DQ, strongly co-occurred, TCR associations were difficult to assign to individual alleles. Correlated functional status among segregating V segments might reflect linkage disequilibrium, but an unknown experimental factor could not be ruled out. Roughly uniform sequencing depth across donors was assumed in presence/absence analyses, although this assumption may not hold.

This chain joins TRBV4-1 to TRBJ2-7; the D gene cannot be resolved reliably. Sequenced: PBMCs. The TCR comes from a man aged 25-45 years in good health and CMV-seropositive. The nucleotides read TGCGCCAGCAGCCAAGATACTGGAACAGATATGTACGAGCAGTACTTC. It specifies CASSQDTGTDMYEQYF.